The present entry profiles one T cell receptor beta chain with its context. Its antigen is as yet unknown. These data are taken from a study of CD8 T cells in ankylosing spondylitis. Study-wide results and limits: Blood of patients with ankylosing spondylitis appeared to be characterized by a TCR beta motif of fewer than 10 highly homologous variants.

TCRdb processed the 5' RACE reads anew with MiXCR; each CDR3 protein has one entry. The data hold hundreds of thousands of distinct CDR3 sequences, with about 16% observed a single time. With V trimmed by 5 bases and J by 0 bases, 4 bases remained unmatched. The length of the CDR3 is 15 residues. Germline V gene lookup returns CDR1 LNHDA and CDR2 SQIVND (reference sequence). The V and J genes are TRBV19 and TRBJ1-1, with 9 bases matching TRBD1. The source material was blood, either unsorted or a sorted T cell fraction (not recorded which). The receptor comes from a male donor with ankylosing spondylitis. The CDR3 is CASSVDRGMNTEAFF. Written as DNA, the CDR3 is TGTGCCAGTAGTGTGGACAGGGGTATGAACACTGAAGCTTTCTTT.